The rows below give T cell receptor beta chains drawn from one sample of a study of T cells expressing NK-cell markers. Following a re-call of the 5' RACE reads, TCRdb has one entry per CDR3 protein and lacks DNA. The sample spans about 550,000 distinct CDR3 sequences; the ten largest clones claim approximately 3.6%. Input material: blood T cells: a sorted CD56 or NKG2C T cell subset, CD4+ or CD8+ T cells, or bulk PBMC T cells (not recorded which). The receptor source for this set is a man between 18 and 29 years old in good health. Each CDR3 is given with its conserved first and last residue.

J: TRBJ2-3
V: TRBV12-3/TRBV12-4
CDR3: CASSLRGPGTQYF

J: TRBJ2-6
V: TRBV5-1
CDR3: CASSLVPGQWGSGANVLTF

J: TRBJ2-7
V: TRBV5-1
CDR3: CASRQARAEQYF

J: TRBJ2-3
V: TRBV2
CDR3: CASSEALWKAAQYF

J: TRBJ2-3
V: TRBV7-6
CDR3: CASSRPLSREGLTPTQYF

J: TRBJ2-3
V: TRBV11-2
CDR3: CASSSLHSQQGFLSDTQYF

J: TRBJ2-1
V: TRBV4-1
CDR3: CASSSPTTGANEQFF

J: TRBJ2-3
V: TRBV5-1
CDR3: CASSLRRPSGRQGDTQYF

J: TRBJ2-1
V: TRBV5-5
CDR3: CASSLMDSSYNEQFF

J: TRBJ2-2
V: TRBV7-8
CDR3: CASSSATSGRTGELFF

J: TRBJ2-5
V: TRBV3-1
CDR3: CASSRPLGDKQETQYF

J: TRBJ1-1
V: TRBV12-3/TRBV12-4
CDR3: CASTTRGQWGAEAFF

J: TRBJ2-3
V: TRBV12-3/TRBV12-4
CDR3: CASTPAGADTQYF

J: TRBJ2-7
V: TRBV29-1
CDR3: CSVGGQMSTYEQYF

J: TRBJ1-2
V: TRBV27
CDR3: CASRYRGHRSDYGYTF

J: TRBJ1-3
V: TRBV12-3/TRBV12-4
CDR3: CASSPSPGTGGFGNTIYF

J: TRBJ2-3
V: TRBV4-3
CDR3: CASSQGGTDTDTQYF

J: TRBJ1-5
V: TRBV18
CDR3: CASSPPDRGVKTQHF

J: TRBJ2-3
V: TRBV25-1
CDR3: CASSDGSGTDTQYF

J: TRBJ2-1
V: TRBV7-9
CDR3: CASSLLRTSGHEQFF

J: TRBJ2-7
V: TRBV3-1
CDR3: CASASDRDFGHEQYF

J: TRBJ2-5
V: TRBV29-1
CDR3: CSVIARETQYF

J: TRBJ2-1
V: TRBV10-3
CDR3: CALSRPSANEQFF

J: TRBJ2-3
V: TRBV5-1
CDR3: CASRGLLSTDTQYF

J: TRBJ1-5
V: TRBV29-1
CDR3: CSVRGDIDQPQHF

J: TRBJ2-1
V: TRBV28
CDR3: CASSFPTSGNPTEQFF

J: TRBJ1-6
V: TRBV12-3/TRBV12-4
CDR3: CASSFSGQGFNSPLHF

J: TRBJ2-1
V: TRBV29-1
CDR3: CSVESGRGGDEQFF

J: TRBJ2-7
V: TRBV12-3/TRBV12-4
CDR3: CASRTAGYEQYF

J: TRBJ2-5
V: TRBV6-5
CDR3: CASSYTRQGARPETQYF

J: TRBJ2-1
V: TRBV7-7
CDR3: CASSFSLKAYNEQFF

J: TRBJ2-2
V: TRBV20-1
CDR3: CSAQGFGASGRSGELFF

J: TRBJ1-1
V: TRBV6-5
CDR3: CASSTGGLDTEAFF

J: TRBJ1-2
V: TRBV29-1
CDR3: CSVRAYGAGYTF

J: TRBJ1-1
V: TRBV7-8
CDR3: CASSFSQDTEAFF

J: TRBJ2-2
V: TRBV5-1
CDR3: CASSAEPAGNTGELFF

J: TRBJ2-1
V: TRBV3-1
CDR3: CASSQDRSLSNEQFF

J: TRBJ1-5
V: TRBV30
CDR3: CAWSALTGGHQPQHF

J: TRBJ2-7
V: TRBV4-3
CDR3: CASSQSPGQGREQYF

J: TRBJ2-5
V: TRBV6-1
CDR3: CASRTSRMETQYF

J: TRBJ2-5
V: TRBV7-6
CDR3: CASSIPGQGQETQYF

J: TRBJ1-4
V: TRBV12-3/TRBV12-4
CDR3: CASSFTWGKGGKLFF

J: TRBJ2-3
V: TRBV4-3
CDR3: CASSQAFSGTDTQYF

J: TRBJ2-5
V: TRBV30
CDR3: CAWSALRTGWKTQYF

J: TRBJ2-1
V: TRBV21-1
CDR3: CASSKVLRYGYNEQFF

J: TRBJ2-7
V: TRBV9
CDR3: CASSPRLTGIHEQYF

J: TRBJ1-1
V: TRBV5-1
CDR3: CASSPRSDGLGGAFF

J: TRBJ1-1
V: TRBV4-2
CDR3: CASSQMDVPEAFF

J: TRBJ2-7
V: TRBV5-4
CDR3: CASSLFQEGRDEQYF

J: TRBJ2-5
V: TRBV5-6
CDR3: CASSPDRVSETQYF